This T cell receptor beta chain is from a study of graft-versus-host responses after intestinal transplantation. On the study more broadly: Induction with anti-thymocyte globulin, then tacrolimus and steroids for about 3 years, was given to all recipients.

The method was immunoSEQ multiplex PCR; TCRdb's version includes in-frame clones alone and lacks a portion of them. Seen here are some 85,000 clones, roughly 84% observed once, and the top ten hold 8%. A remark on this clone: The antigen is not known.

The material was unstimulated CD8+ T cells sorted from spleen or lymph node cells, obtained before transplant. This sequence was found in a human donor who was the organ donor for an intestinal transplant.

This CDR3 is CASSVYYPQPQHF. DNA for the CDR3: TGTGCCAGCAGTGTATATTACCCCCAGCCCCAGCATTTT. The chain combines TRBV2 with TRBJ1-5; no reliable D call. In germline, CDR1 is SNHLY, CDR2 FYNNEI. This CDR3 spans 13 amino acids. Trimming took 4 bases from V and 7 from J, leaving 11 bases between them.